This section outlines one T cell receptor (beta chain) sequence together with its context. Many counts were recorded for this clonotype. Its antigen specificity is not known. Base qualities are not provided; no much larger clone lies one nucleotide away. The data stem from a study of T cells in Graves' hyperthyroidism and ophthalmopathy (dated by TCRdb to about 2019). Background on the whole study: Peripheral blood samples were taken at the time of initial diagnosis, prior to any treatment. To identify TCR V-J signatures that set the groups apart, the researchers used a discovery cohort of 100 patients, made up of roughly 40 with Graves' ophthalmopathy and 57 with stable Graves' hyperthyroidism. Prospective prediction of ophthalmopathy was tested in an independent validation cohort consisting of under 20 hyperthyroidism patients and about 17 patients who later progressed to ophthalmopathy. For training and testing, the roughly 93 patients in the discovery cohort were randomly divided in a 7:3 ratio. In several Graves' hyperthyroidism patients, the study also compared T-cell repertoires from thyroid tissue with T-cell repertoires from blood. After sampling, hyperthyroidism patients received methimazole starting at 30 mg daily, and ophthalmopathy patients received high-dose intravenous methylprednisolone. TCR Vbeta CDR3 sequencing of 140 or so peripheral blood samples (about 45 ophthalmopathy, about 75 hyperthyroidism and around 17 progressor patients) is reported in the paper. The paper's findings and limits, for the study overall: A 13 V-J signature model separated ophthalmopathy from stable hyperthyroidism, with about 88% sensitivity and 81% to 83% specificity in cross-validation and 80%/75% in testing. Blood samples also contained most of the expanded thyroid clonotypes (frequency above 0.001), which suggests that blood repertoires may reflect thyroid immune responses. Sample size was not statistically predetermined, and investigators were not blinded to group allocation. In validation, the model predicted progression to ophthalmopathy with roughly 70% sensitivity and less than 75% specificity, a median of 6.5 months before onset.

A patient counted as having stable Graves' hyperthyroidism if no progression to ophthalmopathy occurred over 18 months of follow-up. Hyperthyroidism patients were newly diagnosed, had a disease duration of under 2 months, and were aged 18 to 65 years. Any patient with an uncontrolled infection, another autoimmune disease, pregnancy or lactation was excluded. Diagnoses were established on the basis of clinical symptoms, serum thyroxine and TRAb, thyroid ultrasound, and orbital computed tomography. PBMCs were isolated from more than 9 ml of fresh peripheral blood by Ficoll-Paque density gradient centrifugation. Trizol reagent was used to extract total RNA, and RNA quality was then checked on an Agilent 2100 Bioanalyzer. The TCR beta CDR3 regions were amplified from the RNA transcripts. For the first round of RT-PCR on the TCR CDR3, the HTBI primer set was used together with the Qiagen OneStep RT-PCR kit. A second multiplex PCR round built the libraries, followed by size selection and purification. Sequencing of the libraries was done on an Illumina HiSeq2000 using paired-end 100 bp reads. As for how the authors treated the data: SOAPnuke was used to process the raw data, removing reads that contained adapters or uncalled bases, had a mean Phred below 15, or lacked an exact match to the constant primer or identifier. High-quality paired reads were merged using COPE v1.2.5, and each unique nucleotide sequence was defined as a clonotype. Clonotypes were aligned to IMGT TRBV, TRBD and TRBJ reference segments using MiTCR v1.1. The analysis was restricted to V-J combinations with a frequency above 0.0001, which together covered just over 98% of the repertoires. The TCS score was defined as F50 (clonal expansion) divided by E x V (chaos), with BLOSUM62-based TCRdist calculated between CDR3 peptides within each V-J. Welch's t-statistics and random forest reduced 450 to 600 V-J features to 13, which were used in a naive Bayes classifier (R e1071). The public reads were run again by TCRdb, first through fastp at Q25 and then through MiXCR, and only productive beta chains were kept. Rows are unified per CDR3 protein, each entry keeping the most common DNA and genes. Clone size and V and J calls follow TCRdb, not the original study. This sample has under 300,000 distinct CDR3 sequences in its table, and approximately 15% of those were observed once. 7.9% of the sample is in the top ten clones.

Specimen: blood. The clonotype comes from a woman in her thirties or forties with Graves' hyperthyroidism.

The sequenced DNA is TGTGCCAGCAGGCGCGACAGGGACCAAGAGACCCAGTACTTC. The encoded protein is CASRRDRDQETQYF. The chain is assembled from TRBV6-1 and TRBJ2-5; 7 middle bases align to TRBD1. From its cysteine to its phenylalanine, the CDR3 spans 14 amino acids. Solely the CDR3 DNA is kept, with 42 bases framed from the first base. The germline V gene supplies CDR1 MNHNS and CDR2 SASEGT. The germline V and J ends show losses of 6 bases and 0 bases respectively, and no gene match explains 4 bases of the junction.